The 5 T cell receptor beta chains reported below all come from one sample, sequenced in a study of cytomegalovirus exposure and HLA in healthy donors. PCR was performed using 60 Vbeta and 13 Jbeta primers. Only in-frame clones appear in the TCRdb table, and some are missing; sequencing was by immunoSEQ multiplex PCR. The sample lists nearly 95,000 clones; 60% to 80% were seen once. Sequenced material: PBMCs. The receptors derive from a woman between 35 and 50 years old in good health and CMV-seronegative.

The chain links TRBV5-5 to TRBJ2-3; D is ambiguous. Trimming left V 4 bases short and J 5 bases short, with 20 bases between. CDR3 length equals 16 residues. Germline V gene sequence: CDR1 SGHKS, CDR2 YYEKEE (reference sequence). As DNA, the CDR3 is TGTGCCAGCAGCCGACTCCCACCGATCCGCCTAGATACGCAGTATTTT. Its translation is CASSRLPPIRLDTQYF.

CDR3: CASSPSLAGGETQYF. CDR3 DNA sequence: TGCGCCAGCAGCCCCTCATTAGCGGGGGGGGAGACCCAGTACTTC. The rearrangement uses TRBV4-3 and TRBJ2-5; TRBD2 matches at 11 bases. Germline assignment: CDR1 LGHNA and CDR2 YSLEER. The CDR3 contains 15 residues. The junction had 6 bases not matched to a gene; V was cut back by 4 bases and J by 5 bases.

This clone was counted once. The chain is built from TRBV13 and TRBJ2-7, with a possible D match to TRBD2 (5 bases). This CDR3 has 14 amino acids. V lost 2 bases and J 0 bases, leaving 8 bases between the germline ends. The germline gives CDR1 PRHDT, CDR2 FYEKMQ (reference sequence). In nucleotides, the CDR3 is TGTGCCAGCAGCTTATCTAGCATCTCCTACGAGCAGTACTTC. It specifies CASSLSSISYEQYF.

V and J are TRBV4-2 and TRBJ2-2; 8 bases are shared with TRBD1. CDR1 LGHNA and CDR2 YNFKEQ come from the germline V gene. V lost 0 bases to trimming and J lost 0 bases; unmatched junction nucleotides: 6. The CDR3 spans 18 residues. CDR3 amino acids: CASSQESGGVSNTGELFF. Here the CDR3 DNA reads TGTGCCAGCAGCCAAGAGTCAGGGGGCGTCTCGAACACCGGGGAGCTGTTTTTT.

The chain recombines TRBV27 with TRBJ1-2; possibly TRBD1 for D (6 bases). This CDR3 region has 13 residues. Trimming removed 2 bases from V and 4 bases from J, with 8 bases in between. The germline CDR1 and CDR2 sequences are MNHEY and SMNVEV (reference sequence). CDR3 DNA sequence: TGTGCCAGCAGTTTACAGGGGACCTATGGCTACACCTTC. Encoded protein: CASSLQGTYGYTF.